These T cell receptor beta chains were read from a single sample in a study of blood T cell repertoires in COVID-19. Produced via immunoSEQ multiplex PCR; TCRdb's table is partial and in-frame only. The sample yields approximately 110,000 clones, 75% to 90% seen once. The sample consisted of peripheral blood. The receptors derive from a woman aged 60-70 years with COVID-19, enrolled during active disease. Each CDR3 is given with its conserved first and last residue. D genes are given only for firm matches. A row's size may be missing; if present it is once, few, many or a size class.

D gene	V gene	clone size	J gene	CDR3 protein	CDR3 DNA
NA	TRBV7-9	NA	TRBJ2-1	CAGAQAYLNNEQFF	TGTGCCGGGGCACAGGCTTATTTGAACAATGAGCAGTTCTTC
NA	TRBV5-1	NA	TRBJ1-1	CASSLLRTVETEAFF	TGCGCCAGCAGCTTGCTACGGACAGTCGAAACTGAAGCTTTCTTT
NA	TRBV7-2	NA	TRBJ1-5	CASSPFDPGSNQPQHF	TGTGCCAGCAGCCCTTTCGACCCAGGTAGCAATCAGCCCCAGCATTTT
TRBD1	TRBV6-5	NA	TRBJ1-6	CASSFLSGTDNSPLHF	TGTGCCAGCAGTTTCCTTTCCGGGACAGATAATTCACCCCTCCACTTT
NA	TRBV3-1/TRBV3-2	NA	TRBJ1-2	CASSQEVSGKTGYTF	TGTGCCAGCAGCCAAGAAGTTTCAGGGAAAACTGGCTACACCTTC
TRBD2	TRBV28	NA	TRBJ2-7	CASRPSGGTSSYEQYF	TGTGCCAGCAGACCAAGCGGGGGGACGAGCTCCTACGAGCAGTACTTC
NA	TRBV3-1/TRBV3-2	NA	TRBJ1-2	CASSQDFSGGPGYTF	TGTGCCAGCAGCCAAGATTTCTCGGGGGGTCCTGGCTACACCTTC
NA	TRBV11-2	NA	TRBJ1-3	CASSLAAGKSSGNTIYF	TGTGCCAGCAGCTTAGCGGCAGGCAAGAGCTCTGGAAACACCATATATTTT
NA	TRBV19	NA	TRBJ1-5	CASSIVEYQPQHF	TGTGCCAGTAGTATAGTAGAGTATCAGCCCCAGCATTTT
TRBD1	TRBV5-1	few	TRBJ1-1	CASSADRANTEAFF	TGCGCCAGCAGCGCGGACAGGGCGAACACTGAAGCTTTCTTT
TRBD1	TRBV7-3	NA	TRBJ2-1	CASSPGTGSSSYNEQFF	TGTGCCAGCAGCCCAGGGACAGGGTCATCCTCCTACAATGAGCAGTTCTTC
NA	TRBV7-8	NA	TRBJ2-5	CASSLPPSGLRDSVGQETQYF	TGTGCCAGCAGCTTACCTCCCTCAGGGCTTCGGGACTCGGTGGGTCAAGAGACCCAGTACTTC
TRBD1	TRBV3-1/TRBV3-2	NA	TRBJ2-3	CASSQGQGATDTQYF	TGTGCCAGCAGCCAAGGGCAGGGGGCCACAGATACGCAGTATTTT
NA	TRBV7-3	NA	TRBJ2-7	CASSLSAGPTYEQYF	TGTGCCAGCAGCTTAAGCGCAGGCCCGACCTACGAGCAGTACTTC
TRBD1	TRBV29-1	NA	TRBJ1-1	CSVPPRQGSFMNTEAFF	TGCAGCGTCCCCCCCAGACAGGGCTCTTTCATGAACACTGAAGCTTTCTTT
NA	TRBV10-3	NA	TRBJ1-4	CAISESATGEKLFF	TGTGCCATCAGTGAGTCGGCCACGGGTGAAAAACTGTTTTTT